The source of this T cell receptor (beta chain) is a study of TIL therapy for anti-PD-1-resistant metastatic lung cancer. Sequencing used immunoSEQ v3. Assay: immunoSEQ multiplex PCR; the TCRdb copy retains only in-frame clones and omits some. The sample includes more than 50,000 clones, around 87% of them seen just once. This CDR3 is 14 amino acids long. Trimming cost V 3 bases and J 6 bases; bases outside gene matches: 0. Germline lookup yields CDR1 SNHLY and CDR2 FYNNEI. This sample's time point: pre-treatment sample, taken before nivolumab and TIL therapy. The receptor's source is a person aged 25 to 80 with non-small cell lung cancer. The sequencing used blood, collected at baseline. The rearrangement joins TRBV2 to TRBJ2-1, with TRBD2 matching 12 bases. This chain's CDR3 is CASSEGLAGNEQFF. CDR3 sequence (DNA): TGTGCCAGCAGTGAGGGACTAGCGGGCAATGAGCAGTTCTTC.